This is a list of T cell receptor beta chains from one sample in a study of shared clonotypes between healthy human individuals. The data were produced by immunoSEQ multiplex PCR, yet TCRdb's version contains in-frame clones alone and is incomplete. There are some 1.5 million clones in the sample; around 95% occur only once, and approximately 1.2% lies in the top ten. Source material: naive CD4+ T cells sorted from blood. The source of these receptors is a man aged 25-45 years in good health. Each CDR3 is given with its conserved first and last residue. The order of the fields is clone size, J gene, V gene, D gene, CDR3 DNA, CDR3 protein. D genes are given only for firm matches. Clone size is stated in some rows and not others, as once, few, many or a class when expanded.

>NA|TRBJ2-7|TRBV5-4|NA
TGTGCCAGCAGCCAACCTAGCAGCGGTGCCTACGAGCAGTACTTC
CASSQPSSGAYEQYF
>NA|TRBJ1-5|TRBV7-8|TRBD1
TGTGCCAGCAGCCCTGGGACAGGGCTTGACAATCAGCCCCAGCATTTT
CASSPGTGLDNQPQHF
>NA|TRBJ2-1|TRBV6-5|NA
TGTGCCAGCACCCGACGCAATGAGCAGTTCTTC
CASTRRNEQFF
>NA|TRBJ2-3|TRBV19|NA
TGTGCCAGTAGTCCAGGATGGGACACAAGAACAGATACGCAGTATTTT
CASSPGWDTRTDTQYF
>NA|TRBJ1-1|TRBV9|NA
TGTGCCAGCAGCGTAGTTCAGCGCACTGAAGCTTTCTTT
CASSVVQRTEAFF
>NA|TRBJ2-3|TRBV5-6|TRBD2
TGTGCCAGCAGCCCCAGGACTAGCGGGAGGGCCAGCGATACGCAGTATTTT
CASSPRTSGRASDTQYF
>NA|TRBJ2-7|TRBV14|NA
TGTGCCAGCAGCCAAGCAATCACGGCAGGGCAGTACTTC
CASSQAITAGQYF
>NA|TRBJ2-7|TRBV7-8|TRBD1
TGTGCCAGCAGCTTAAGGACAGGGGGCTACGACGAGCAGTACTTC
CASSLRTGGYDEQYF
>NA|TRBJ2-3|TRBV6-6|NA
TGTGCCAGCAGTTTTTCGGGACTCTACCAGGATACGCAGTATTTT
CASSFSGLYQDTQYF
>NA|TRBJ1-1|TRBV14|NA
TGTGCCAGCAGCCTCGACTGGGGACCTTACACTGAAGCTTTCTTT
CASSLDWGPYTEAFF
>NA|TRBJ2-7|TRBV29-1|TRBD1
TGCAGCGTCCGGACAGGGGCTTACGAGCAGTACTTC
CSVRTGAYEQYF
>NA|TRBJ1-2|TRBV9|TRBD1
TGTGCCAGCAGCCGCGGACAGGGAGATTATGGCTACACCTTC
CASSRGQGDYGYTF
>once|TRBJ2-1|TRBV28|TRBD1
TGTGCCAGCAGTTCAAAGCTCCGGGACAGGGGGCGGGAGCAGTTCTTC
CASSSKLRDRGREQFF
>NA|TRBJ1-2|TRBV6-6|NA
TGTGCCATCCTCCAGAGGGGGGGCCCTACCTATGGCTACACCTTC
CAILQRGGPTYGYTF
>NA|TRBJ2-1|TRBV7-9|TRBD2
TGTGCCAGCAGCTTAGCTCAGACTAGCGGGATTTACAATGAGCAGTTCTTC
CASSLAQTSGIYNEQFF
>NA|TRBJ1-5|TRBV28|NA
TGTGCCAGCCGGGACGGCAATCAGCCCCAGCATTTT
CASRDGNQPQHF
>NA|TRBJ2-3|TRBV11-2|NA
TGTGCCAGCAGCCCCGGGGAAAGGCGCACAGATACGCAGTATTTT
CASSPGERRTDTQYF
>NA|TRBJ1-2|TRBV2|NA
TGTGCCAGCAGTGGAAGAAACAGGGAGAACTATGGCTACACCTTC
CASSGRNRENYGYTF
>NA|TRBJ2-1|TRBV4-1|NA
TGCGCCAGCAGCCAAAGGGATGAGCAGTTCTTC
CASSQRDEQFF
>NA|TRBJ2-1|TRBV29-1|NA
TGCAGCGTTACAGGGCCGGTTGATGAGCAGTTCTTC
CSVTGPVDEQFF
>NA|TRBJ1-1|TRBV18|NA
TGTGCCAGCTCACTAAAAAACGCTGAAGCTTTCTTT
CASSLKNAEAFF
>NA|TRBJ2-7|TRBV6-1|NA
TGTGCCAGCAGTGCAGCGCCGAGCTCCTACGAGCAGTACTTC
CASSAAPSSYEQYF
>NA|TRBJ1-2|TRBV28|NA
TGTGCCAGCAGTTTACTGGGGTCCTATGGCTACACCTTC
CASSLLGSYGYTF
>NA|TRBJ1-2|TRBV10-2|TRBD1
TGCGCCAGCAGTGACGGGACAGGGGGACTCCTGGTAGCTAACTATGGCTACACCTTC
CASSDGTGGLLVANYGYTF
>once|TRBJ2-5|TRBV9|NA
TGTGCCAGCAGCGCCTACTCCAAAGTCGGGCAGACCCAGTACTTC
CASSAYSKVGQTQYF
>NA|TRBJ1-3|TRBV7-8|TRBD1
TGTGCCAGCAGCTTAGGCCTCCGGCGTGGAGGACAGGTCAAGTTT
CASSLGLRRGGQVKF
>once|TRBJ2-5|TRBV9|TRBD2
TGTGCCAGCAGCGCCCGAGCGGGAGGGCCGGGGGAGACCCAGTACTTC
CASSARAGGPGETQYF
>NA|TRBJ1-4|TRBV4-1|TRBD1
TGCGCCAGCAGCCACCATAAAGGGGCCGGGACAGGGGTCGAAAAACTGTTTTTT
CASSHHKGAGTGVEKLFF
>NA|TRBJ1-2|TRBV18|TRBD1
TGTGCCAGCTCACCACCGATCAACGGGAGTAGACAGGGGGCGGTTCGACGCTATGGCTACACCTTC
CASSPPINGSRQGAVRRYGYTF
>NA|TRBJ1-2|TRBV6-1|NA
TGTGCCAGCCGGCGTGCGGGGGCTGGCGGCTACACCTTC
CASRRAGAGGYTF
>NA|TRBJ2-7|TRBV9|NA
TGTGCCAGCAGCGTAGACACTCCACCGGGCGAGCAGTACTTC
CASSVDTPPGEQYF
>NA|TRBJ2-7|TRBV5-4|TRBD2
TGTGCCAGCAGCTTGGAACTAGCGGGAAGCTCCTACGAGCAGTACTTC
CASSLELAGSSYEQYF
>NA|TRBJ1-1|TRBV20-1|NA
TGCAGTGTTAGAGGTCCCGTTGCTTTCTTT
CSVRGPVAFF
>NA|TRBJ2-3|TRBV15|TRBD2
TGTGCCACCAGCAGAGATCCACTAGCGGAGGATACGCAGTATTTT
CATSRDPLAEDTQYF
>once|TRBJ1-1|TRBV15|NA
TGTGCCACCAGCAGACCGGGACAGAACACTGAAGCTTTCTTT
CATSRPGQNTEAFF
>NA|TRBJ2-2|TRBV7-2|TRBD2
TGTGCCAGCAGCTTAGCGCGAACTAGCGGGTTTGGGGAGCTGTTTTTT
CASSLARTSGFGELFF